This is a list of T cell receptor beta chains from one sample in a study of Ad26.COV2.S vaccination and SARS-CoV-2 variants. Generated by immunoSEQ multiplex PCR, the TCRdb table keeps only in-frame clones and is missing some. The table has under 400,000 clones, around 86% seen once. The sample was peripheral blood, taken in a trial of Ad26.COV2.S vaccine versus placebo. These receptors originate from a person aged 18 to 59 who received the Ad26.COV2.S COVID-19 vaccine or a placebo. CDR3s include the opening cysteine and the closing phenylalanine or tryptophan. A D gene is named only where the DNA matches it firmly.

d_gene: -
v_gene: TRBV7-8
CDR3aa: CASSLDWGDTEAFF

d_gene: -
v_gene: TRBV3-1/TRBV3-2
CDR3aa: CASSQAAGHTEAFF

d_gene: -
v_gene: TRBV19
CDR3aa: CASSISWGATEAFF

d_gene: -
v_gene: TRBV9
CDR3aa: CASSPRTPANTGELFF

d_gene: TRBD1
v_gene: TRBV24-1
CDR3aa: CATSRGLTDTQYF

d_gene: TRBD1
v_gene: TRBV7-8
CDR3aa: CASSSEPGQGYEQYF

d_gene: -
v_gene: TRBV2
CDR3aa: CASSVGYNSPLHF

d_gene: -
v_gene: TRBV12-3/TRBV12-4
CDR3aa: CASSFQGGYGYTF

d_gene: -
v_gene: TRBV5-4
CDR3aa: CASSSDDQRGPDTQYF

d_gene: -
v_gene: TRBV11-3
CDR3aa: CASSLEVSGDKAPNEKLFF

d_gene: -
v_gene: TRBV3-1/TRBV3-2
CDR3aa: CASSQVLDGSYNEQFF

d_gene: TRBD1
v_gene: TRBV19
CDR3aa: CASTRGQGNTEAFF

d_gene: TRBD1
v_gene: TRBV6-6
CDR3aa: CASSYFTGGAKTQYF

d_gene: TRBD1
v_gene: TRBV7-8
CDR3aa: CASSLGDRDSGYTF

d_gene: -
v_gene: TRBV29-1
CDR3aa: CSVGSQGGYTF

d_gene: -
v_gene: TRBV15
CDR3aa: CATSRDLSVRFRQYF

d_gene: -
v_gene: TRBV4-3
CDR3aa: CASSQDWSSGTGELFF

d_gene: TRBD1
v_gene: TRBV3-1/TRBV3-2
CDR3aa: CASSQLQGYNEKLFF

d_gene: TRBD1
v_gene: TRBV6-6
CDR3aa: CASSRIGTGDITGELFF

d_gene: -
v_gene: TRBV27
CDR3aa: CASSPNTDGDTQYF

d_gene: -
v_gene: TRBV10-3
CDR3aa: CATRTDIADTQYF

d_gene: TRBD2
v_gene: TRBV13
CDR3aa: CASTLRGGRSLDYEQYF

d_gene: TRBD1
v_gene: TRBV12-3/TRBV12-4
CDR3aa: CASSPGTELFF

d_gene: -
v_gene: TRBV5-5
CDR3aa: CASSPPYGNEQFF

d_gene: -
v_gene: TRBV10-1
CDR3aa: CASSERDTSNQPQHF

d_gene: TRBD1
v_gene: TRBV7-9
CDR3aa: CASSKGGTGGYEQYF

d_gene: -
v_gene: TRBV19
CDR3aa: CASSIEAGDTEAFF

d_gene: -
v_gene: TRBV11-3
CDR3aa: CASLFWPRAYEQYF

d_gene: TRBD1
v_gene: TRBV12-3/TRBV12-4
CDR3aa: CASTPGQGNEQYF

d_gene: TRBD2
v_gene: TRBV2
CDR3aa: CASSRGGRELFF

d_gene: -
v_gene: TRBV30
CDR3aa: CAWLQGYEKLFF

d_gene: -
v_gene: TRBV27
CDR3aa: CASKDLSSNYGYTF

d_gene: -
v_gene: TRBV3-1/TRBV3-2
CDR3aa: CASSPGGRGPSYEQYF

d_gene: -
v_gene: TRBV27
CDR3aa: CASSLSPPSETISAGYTF

d_gene: TRBD1
v_gene: TRBV15
CDR3aa: CATSRDGDRGIVDYGYTF

d_gene: TRBD2
v_gene: TRBV14
CDR3aa: CASSQLASGRETQYF

d_gene: -
v_gene: TRBV30
CDR3aa: CAWGGGRGRSYEQYF

d_gene: TRBD1
v_gene: TRBV12-3/TRBV12-4
CDR3aa: CASSSGQGFEQYF

d_gene: -
v_gene: TRBV6-5
CDR3aa: CASSYGAGPTTYEQYF

d_gene: -
v_gene: TRBV29-1
CDR3aa: CSVEEGSYEQYF

d_gene: TRBD1
v_gene: TRBV6-5
CDR3aa: CASSDRGPRYTEAFF

d_gene: -
v_gene: TRBV6-5
CDR3aa: CASSYTADTEAFF

d_gene: -
v_gene: TRBV7-2
CDR3aa: CASSQYNSPLHF

d_gene: -
v_gene: TRBV29-1
CDR3aa: CSVEISQDQPQHF